Listed here is a single T cell receptor beta chain. This specimen belongs to a study of blood T cells in healthy people across ages. Whole-study context: Template switching caught about one barcoded beta molecule for each two T cells.

Looked up from germline, CDR1 is SEHNR and CDR2 is FQNEAQ (reference sequence). The CDR3 extends over 15 amino acids. Trimming stripped 1 base from V and 3 bases from J, with 12 bases between. Through a sample-barcoded 5' primer and a J-beta primer mix, a second PCR was run for about 7 to 12 cycles. Through a template-switch adaptor with 12 random nucleotides, each cDNA molecule received a tag. TCRdb reprocessed the 5' RACE reads via MiXCR and lists one record per CDR3 protein. The sample includes a few hundred thousand distinct CDR3 sequences, about 27% of them seen just once. The same data also went into a second study, on T cells of mothers and their children. From that second work: Sample barcodes plus 2-4 random nucleotides came from the M1S primer. No persistent microchimeric T cell clones were detected at 95 to 100 clones per million clonotypes sensitivity.

Source material: blood. V gene TRBV7-9 combines with J gene TRBJ2-5, with D possibly being TRBD2 (7 bases). This clonotype originated in a boy younger than 10 in good health. The CDR3 protein is CASSLVGGAKETQYF. The CDR3 DNA follows: TGTGCCAGCAGCTTAGTTGGGGGGGCCAAAGAGACCCAGTACTTC.